This TCR beta chain was identified during a study of control samples from healthy donors and cancer patients. In germline, CDR1 is SGHTA, CDR2 FQGNSA. The CDR3 totals 13 residues. V was shortened by 5 bases and J by 0 bases, with 7 bases between the two germline ends. The assay was immunoSEQ multiplex PCR, and TCRdb's table has in-frame clones only and misses some. Of more than 95,000 clones in the sample, around 88% are singletons; the top ten hold 15% to 20%. Sequenced sample: PBMCs. The receptor was derived from a man in his 60s with lung cancer. The chain employs TRBV7-2 and TRBJ2-5; D is uncertain. In nucleotides, the CDR3 is TGTGCCAGCAGCCTGGTCTACCAAGAGACCCAGTACTTC. Translation: CASSLVYQETQYF. The full variable domain, with the rest looked up from reference TRBV7-2 and TRBJ2-5, is GAGVSQSPSNKVTEKGKDVELRCDPISGHTALYWYRQSLGQGLEFLIYFQGNSAPDKSGLPSDRFSAERTGGSVSTLTIQRTQQEDSAVYLCASSLVYQETQYFGPGTRLLVL.